One T cell receptor (beta chain) is described in this entry. Its antigen is undetermined. There are 13 residues in the CDR3. Germline CDR1 and CDR2: PRHDT and FYEKMQ (reference sequence). V was trimmed by 3 bases and J by 6 bases, leaving 11 bases between them. The record originates from a study of T cells in Graves' hyperthyroidism and ophthalmopathy. Study-wide results and caveats: Blood also held most thyroid clonotypes expanded beyond 0.001.

Using RNA transcripts as the source, TCR beta CDR3 regions were amplified. During a first-round RT-PCR of the TCR CDR3, the HTBI primer set was used. MiXCR was run by TCRdb on the multiplex PCR reads, yielding one entry per CDR3 protein. The sample consists of fewer than 500,000 distinct CDR3 sequences, roughly 14% of them appearing once. The clonotype originates from a man younger than 35 with Graves' ophthalmopathy. Sequencing was done on a sample of blood. The chain carries TRBV13 and TRBJ1-2, with D unclear. The CDR3 DNA sequence: TGTGCCAGCAGCTTCGGGCAAGTCAATGGCTACACCTTC. The encoded protein is CASSFGQVNGYTF. Drawing the rest from reference TRBV13 and TRBJ1-2, the complete variable domain is AAGVIQSPRHLIKEKRETATLKCYPIPRHDTVYWYQQGPGQDPQFLISFYEKMQSDKGSIPDRFSAQQFSDYHSELNMSSLELGDSALYFCASSFGQVNGYTFGSGTRLTVV.